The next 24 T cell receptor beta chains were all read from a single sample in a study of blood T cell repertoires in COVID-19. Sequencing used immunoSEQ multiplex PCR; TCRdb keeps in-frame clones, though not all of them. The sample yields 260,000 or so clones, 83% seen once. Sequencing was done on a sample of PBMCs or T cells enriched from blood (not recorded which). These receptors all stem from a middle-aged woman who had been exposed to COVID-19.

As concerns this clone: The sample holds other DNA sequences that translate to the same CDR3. CDR3 in amino acids: CASSRTGDSNQPQHF. The CDR3 DNA is TGCGCCAGCAGCAGAACAGGGGATAGCAATCAGCCCCAGCATTTT. The chain carries TRBV5-1 and TRBJ1-5; 7 bases are a match to TRBD1. The CDR3 contains 15 residues. The V gene's germline CDR1 is SGHRS and CDR2 YFSETQ. Trimming removed 4 bases from V and 0 bases from J; junction bases left unmatched: 4.

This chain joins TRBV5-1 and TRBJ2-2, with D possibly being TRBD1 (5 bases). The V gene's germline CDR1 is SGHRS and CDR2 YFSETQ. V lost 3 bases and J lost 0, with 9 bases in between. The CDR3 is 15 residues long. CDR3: CASSSDSANTGELFF. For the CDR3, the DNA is TGCGCCAGCAGCTCCGACAGCGCGAACACCGGGGAGCTGTTTTTT.

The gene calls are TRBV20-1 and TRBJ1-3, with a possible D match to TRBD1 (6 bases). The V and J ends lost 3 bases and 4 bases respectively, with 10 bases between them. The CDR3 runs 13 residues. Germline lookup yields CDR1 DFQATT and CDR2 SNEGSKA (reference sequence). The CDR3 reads CSASRTGGNTIYF. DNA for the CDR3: TGCAGTGCTAGTAGAACAGGGGGAAACACCATATATTTT.

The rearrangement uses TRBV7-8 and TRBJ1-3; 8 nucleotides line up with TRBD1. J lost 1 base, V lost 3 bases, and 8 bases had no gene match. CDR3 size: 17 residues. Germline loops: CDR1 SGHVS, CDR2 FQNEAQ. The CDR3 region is CASSFFTGGFSGNTIYF. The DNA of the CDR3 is TGTGCCAGCAGCTTTTTTACAGGGGGTTTTTCTGGAAACACCATATATTTT. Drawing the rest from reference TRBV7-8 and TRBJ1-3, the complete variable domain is GAGVSQSPRYKVAKRGQDVALRCDPISGHVSLFWYQQALGQGPEFLTYFQNEAQLDKSGLPSDRFFAERPEGSVSTLKIQRTQQEDSAVYLCASSFFTGGFSGNTIYFGEGSWLTVV.

The CDR3 nucleotides read TGTGCCAGCACCAGCCCAGGGGAGACTGAAGCTTTCTTT. Its protein product is CASTSPGETEAFF. This chain joins TRBV4-2 and TRBJ1-1, with D possibly matching TRBD1 (6 bases). V lost 7 bases, J lost 5 bases, and 14 bases lay in between. This CDR3 is built from 13 residues. CDR1 is LGHNA, CDR2 YNFKEQ, per germline.

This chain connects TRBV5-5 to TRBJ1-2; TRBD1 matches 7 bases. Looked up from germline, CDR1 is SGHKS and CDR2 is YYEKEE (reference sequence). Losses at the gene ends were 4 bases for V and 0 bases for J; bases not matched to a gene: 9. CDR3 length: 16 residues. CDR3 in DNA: TGTGCCAGCAGCCCATTATTCCAGGGGGCTAACTATGGCTACACCTTC. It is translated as CASSPLFQGANYGYTF.

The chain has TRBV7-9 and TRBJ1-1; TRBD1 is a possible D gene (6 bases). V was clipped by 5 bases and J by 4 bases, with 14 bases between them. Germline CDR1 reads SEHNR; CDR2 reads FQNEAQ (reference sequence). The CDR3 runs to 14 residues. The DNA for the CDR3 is TGTGCCAGCAGCCCCCAGGGGTCCGTCACTGAAGCTTTCTTT. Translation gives CASSPQGSVTEAFF.

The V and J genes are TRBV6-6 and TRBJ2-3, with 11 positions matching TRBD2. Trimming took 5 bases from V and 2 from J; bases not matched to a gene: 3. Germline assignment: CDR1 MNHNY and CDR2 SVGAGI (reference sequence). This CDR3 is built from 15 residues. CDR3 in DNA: TGTGCCAGCAGTCAGGGACTAGCGGTCACAGATACGCAGTATTTT. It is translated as CASSQGLAVTDTQYF.

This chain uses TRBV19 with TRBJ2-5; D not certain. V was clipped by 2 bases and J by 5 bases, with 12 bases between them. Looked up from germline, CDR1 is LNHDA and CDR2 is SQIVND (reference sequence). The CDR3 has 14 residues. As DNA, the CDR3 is TGTGCCAGTAGTATATCGGCTAGACGCGAGACCCAGTACTTC. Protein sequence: CASSISARRETQYF.

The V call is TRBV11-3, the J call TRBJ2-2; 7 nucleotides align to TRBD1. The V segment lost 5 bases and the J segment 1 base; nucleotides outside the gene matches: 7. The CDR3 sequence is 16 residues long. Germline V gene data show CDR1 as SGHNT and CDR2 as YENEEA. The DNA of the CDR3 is TGTGCCAGCAGCATGCGTCGGGACAGGAACACCGGGGAGCTGTTTTTT. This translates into CASSMRRDRNTGELFF.

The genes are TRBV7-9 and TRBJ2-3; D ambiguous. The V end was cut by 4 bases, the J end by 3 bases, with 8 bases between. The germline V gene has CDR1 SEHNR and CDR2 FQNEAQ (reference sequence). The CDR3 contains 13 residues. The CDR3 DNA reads TGTGCCAGCAGCTCCGGAGTAACAGATACGCAGTATTTT. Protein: CASSSGVTDTQYF.

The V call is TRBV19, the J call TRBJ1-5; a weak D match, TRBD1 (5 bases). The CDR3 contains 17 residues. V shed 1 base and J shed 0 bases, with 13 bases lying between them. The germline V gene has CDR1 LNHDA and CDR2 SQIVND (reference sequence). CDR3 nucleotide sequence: TGTGCCAGTAGTATAGTTCAGGGTTTGAGTAGCAATCAGCCCCAGCATTTT. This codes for CASSIVQGLSSNQPQHF.

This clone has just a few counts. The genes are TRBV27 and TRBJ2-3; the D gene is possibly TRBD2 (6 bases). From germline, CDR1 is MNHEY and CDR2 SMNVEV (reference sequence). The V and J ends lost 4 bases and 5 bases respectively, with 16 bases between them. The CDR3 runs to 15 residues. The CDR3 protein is CASSSLRGEVDTQYF. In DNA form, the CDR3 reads TGTGCCAGCAGTTCACTAAGAGGGGAGGTAGATACGCAGTATTTT.

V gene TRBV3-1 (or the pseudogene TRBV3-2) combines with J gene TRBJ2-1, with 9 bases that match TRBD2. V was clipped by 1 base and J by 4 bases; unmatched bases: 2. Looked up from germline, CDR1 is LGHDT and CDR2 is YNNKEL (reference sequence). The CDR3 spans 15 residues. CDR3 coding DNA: TGTGCCAGCAGCCAAGTAGCGGGAGCATACAATGAGCAGTTCTTC. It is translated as CASSQVAGAYNEQFF.

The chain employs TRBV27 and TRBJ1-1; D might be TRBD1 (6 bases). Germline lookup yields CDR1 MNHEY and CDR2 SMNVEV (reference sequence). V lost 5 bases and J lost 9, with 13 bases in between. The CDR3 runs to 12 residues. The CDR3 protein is CASSPPDRQAFF. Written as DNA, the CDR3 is TGTGCCAGCAGTCCCCCGGACAGACAAGCTTTCTTT.

CDR3 DNA sequence: TGCAGCGCCCGCGAACTGGGCCTAACCTATGGCTACACCTTC. This encodes CSARELGLTYGYTF. The V gene is TRBV29-1, the J gene TRBJ1-2; D gene ambiguous. Germline-derived CDR1 and CDR2 are SQVTM and ANQGSEA. V lost 7 bases and J 4 bases, leaving 19 bases between the germline ends. The CDR3 runs 14 residues.

The CDR3 loop reads CASRVGQGGNQPQHF. The DNA of the CDR3 is TGTGCCAGCAGAGTAGGGCAGGGTGGGAATCAGCCCCAGCATTTT. This chain links TRBV6-5 with TRBJ1-5, with D tentatively TRBD1 (5 bases). Germline CDR1 and CDR2: MNHEY and SVGAGI. The germline V and J ends were trimmed by 6 bases and 4 bases, with 16 bases remaining between them. The CDR3 runs 15 residues.

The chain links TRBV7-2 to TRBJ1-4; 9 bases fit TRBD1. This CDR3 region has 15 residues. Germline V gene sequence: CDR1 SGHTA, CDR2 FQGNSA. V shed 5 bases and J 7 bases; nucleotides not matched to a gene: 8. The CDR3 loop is CASSKQTGGGEKLFF. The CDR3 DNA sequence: TGTGCCAGCAGCAAGCAGACAGGGGGTGGTGAAAAACTGTTTTTT.

CDR3 DNA sequence: TGTGCCAGCAGTGGAGCACATAGCAATCAGCCCCAGCATTTT. It encodes CASSGAHSNQPQHF. The chain uses TRBV2 and TRBJ1-5, with no clear D. CDR3 size: 14 residues. The ends were cut back, 4 bases at V and 0 bases at J, with 7 bases in the middle. Germline CDR1 SNHLY, CDR2 FYNNEI.

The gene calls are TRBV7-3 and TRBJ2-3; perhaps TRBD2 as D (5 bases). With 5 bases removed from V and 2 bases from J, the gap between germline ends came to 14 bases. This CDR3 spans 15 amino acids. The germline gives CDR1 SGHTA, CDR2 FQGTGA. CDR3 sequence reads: CASSGGSGNTDTQYF. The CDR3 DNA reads TGTGCCAGCAGCGGTGGGTCGGGGAACACAGATACGCAGTATTTT.

The CDR3 DNA reads TGTGCCAGCAGTGAAGCGGTGGACAGGCCCCCCAATCAGCCCCAGCATTTT. Translated: CASSEAVDRPPNQPQHF. The V and J genes are TRBV2 and TRBJ1-5; 7 positions match TRBD1. The V gene end was trimmed by 0 bases and the J gene end by 3 bases; junction bases not matched to a gene: 8. CDR3 length: 17 residues. The germline CDR1 and CDR2 sequences are SNHLY and FYNNEI.

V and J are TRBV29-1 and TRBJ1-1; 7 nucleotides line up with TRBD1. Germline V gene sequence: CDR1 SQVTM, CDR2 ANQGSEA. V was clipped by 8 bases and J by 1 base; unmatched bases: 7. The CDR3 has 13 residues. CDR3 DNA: TGCAGCACCCGGGGACAGTGGAACACTGAAGCTTTCTTT. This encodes CSTRGQWNTEAFF.

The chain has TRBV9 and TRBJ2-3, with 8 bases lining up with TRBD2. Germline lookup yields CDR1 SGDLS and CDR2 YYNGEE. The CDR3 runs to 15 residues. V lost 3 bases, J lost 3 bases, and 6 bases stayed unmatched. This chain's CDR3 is CASSAGGLVTDTQYF. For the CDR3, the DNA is TGTGCCAGCAGCGCGGGGGGACTAGTGACAGATACGCAGTATTTT.

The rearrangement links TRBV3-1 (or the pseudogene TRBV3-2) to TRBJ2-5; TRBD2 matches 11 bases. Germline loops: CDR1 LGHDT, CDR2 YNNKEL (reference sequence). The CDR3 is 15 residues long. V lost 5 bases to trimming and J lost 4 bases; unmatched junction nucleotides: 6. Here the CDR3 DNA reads TGTGCCAGCAGCTATACTAGCGGGGGCCGAGAGACCCAGTACTTC. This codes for CASSYTSGGRETQYF.